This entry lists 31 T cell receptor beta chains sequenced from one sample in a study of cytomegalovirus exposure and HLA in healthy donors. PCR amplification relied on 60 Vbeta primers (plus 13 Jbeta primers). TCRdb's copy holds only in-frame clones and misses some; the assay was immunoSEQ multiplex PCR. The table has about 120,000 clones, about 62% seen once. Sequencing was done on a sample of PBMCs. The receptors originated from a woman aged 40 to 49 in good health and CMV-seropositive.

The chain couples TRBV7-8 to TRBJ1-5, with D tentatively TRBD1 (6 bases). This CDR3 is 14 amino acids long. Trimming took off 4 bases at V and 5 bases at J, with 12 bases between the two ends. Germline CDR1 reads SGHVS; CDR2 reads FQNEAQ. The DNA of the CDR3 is TGTGCCAGCAGCTCGACAGGACGGGATCAGCCCCAGCATTTT. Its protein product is CASSSTGRDQPQHF. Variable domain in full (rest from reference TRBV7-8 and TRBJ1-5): GAGVSQSPRYKVAKRGQDVALRCDPISGHVSLFWYQQALGQGPEFLTYFQNEAQLDKSGLPSDRFFAERPEGSVSTLKIQRTQQEDSAVYLCASSSTGRDQPQHFGDGTRLSIL.

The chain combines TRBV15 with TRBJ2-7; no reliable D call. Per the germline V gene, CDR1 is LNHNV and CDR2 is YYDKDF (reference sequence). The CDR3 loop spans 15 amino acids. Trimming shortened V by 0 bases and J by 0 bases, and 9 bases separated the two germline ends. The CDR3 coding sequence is TGTGCCACCAGCAGAGATCCACAACACTCCTACGAGCAGTACTTC. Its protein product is CATSRDPQHSYEQYF.

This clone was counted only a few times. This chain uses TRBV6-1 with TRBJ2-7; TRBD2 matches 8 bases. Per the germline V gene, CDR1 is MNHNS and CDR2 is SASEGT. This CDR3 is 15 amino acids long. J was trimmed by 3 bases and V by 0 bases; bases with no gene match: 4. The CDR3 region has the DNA TGTGCCAGCAGTGAAGCTCCGGGGGGGGGCTACGAGCAGTACTTC. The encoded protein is CASSEAPGGGYEQYF.

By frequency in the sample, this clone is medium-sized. CDR3 DNA sequence: TGCGCCAGCAGCTTGGCCGAACAGCTGGGCTACGAGCAGTACTTC. This gives the protein CASSLAEQLGYEQYF. The V and J genes are TRBV5-1 and TRBJ2-7; D gene unclear. V lost 0 bases and J 3 bases, leaving 13 bases between the germline ends. Germline assignment: CDR1 SGHRS and CDR2 YFSETQ. This CDR3 spans 15 amino acids. Based on the CDR3 plus reference TRBV5-1 and TRBJ2-7, the full variable domain is KAGVTQTPRYLIKTRGQQVTLSCSPISGHRSVSWYQQTPGQGLQFLFEYFSETQRNKGNFPGRFSGRQFSNSRSEMNVSTLELGDSALYLCASSLAEQLGYEQYFGPGTRLTVT.

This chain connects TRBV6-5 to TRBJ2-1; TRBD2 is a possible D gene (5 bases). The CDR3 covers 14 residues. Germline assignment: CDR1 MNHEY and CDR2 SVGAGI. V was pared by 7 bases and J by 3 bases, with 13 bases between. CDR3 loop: CASTSPGSYNEQFF. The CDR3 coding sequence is TGTGCCAGCACTAGCCCGGGGAGCTACAATGAGCAGTTCTTC.

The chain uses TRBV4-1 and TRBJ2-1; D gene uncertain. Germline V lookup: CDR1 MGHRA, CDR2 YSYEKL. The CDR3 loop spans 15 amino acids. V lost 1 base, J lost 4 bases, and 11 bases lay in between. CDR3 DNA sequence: TGCGCCAGCAGCCAAGGAGATGGTAGTTACAATGAGCAGTTCTTC. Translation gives CASSQGDGSYNEQFF.

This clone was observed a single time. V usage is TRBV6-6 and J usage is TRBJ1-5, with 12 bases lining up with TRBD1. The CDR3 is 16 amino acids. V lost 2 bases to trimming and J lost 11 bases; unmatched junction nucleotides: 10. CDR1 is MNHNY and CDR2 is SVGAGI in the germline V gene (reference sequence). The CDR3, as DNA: TGTGCCAGCAGTTACGAGGGACAGGGGGCTTGGATTACCCAGCATTTT. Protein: CASSYEGQGAWITQHF.

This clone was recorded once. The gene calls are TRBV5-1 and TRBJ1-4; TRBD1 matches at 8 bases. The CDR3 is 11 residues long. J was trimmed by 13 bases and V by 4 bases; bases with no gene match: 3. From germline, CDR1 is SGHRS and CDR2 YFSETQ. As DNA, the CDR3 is TGCGCCAGCAGCCTTGGACAGGGACTGTTTTTT. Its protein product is CASSLGQGLFF.

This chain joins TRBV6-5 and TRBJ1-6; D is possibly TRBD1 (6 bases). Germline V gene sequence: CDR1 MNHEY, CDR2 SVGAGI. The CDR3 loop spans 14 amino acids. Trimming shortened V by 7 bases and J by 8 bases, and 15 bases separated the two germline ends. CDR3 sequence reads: CASKSGEVDSPLHF. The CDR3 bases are TGTGCCAGCAAATCAGGGGAAGTAGATTCACCCCTCCACTTT.

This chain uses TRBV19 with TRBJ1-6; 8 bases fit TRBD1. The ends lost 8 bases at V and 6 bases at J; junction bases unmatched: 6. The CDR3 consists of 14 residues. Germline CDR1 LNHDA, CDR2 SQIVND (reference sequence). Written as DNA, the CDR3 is TGTGCCAGTTGCGGACAGGGTCCTAATTCACCCCTCCACTTT. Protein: CASCGQGPNSPLHF.

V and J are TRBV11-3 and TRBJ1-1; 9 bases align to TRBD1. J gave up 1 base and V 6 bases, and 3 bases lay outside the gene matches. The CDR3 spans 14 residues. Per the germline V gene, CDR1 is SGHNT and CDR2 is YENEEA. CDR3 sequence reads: CASSLGQGNTEAFF. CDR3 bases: TGTGCCAGCAGTTTGGGACAGGGGAACACTGAAGCTTTCTTT.

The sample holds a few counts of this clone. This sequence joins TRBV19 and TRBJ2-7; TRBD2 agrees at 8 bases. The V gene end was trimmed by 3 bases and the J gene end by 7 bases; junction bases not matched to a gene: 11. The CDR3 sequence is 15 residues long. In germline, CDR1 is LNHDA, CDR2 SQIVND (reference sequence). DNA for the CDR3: TGTGCCAGTAGTATGACTAGCGCGGGAGCGCGGGAGCAGTACTTC. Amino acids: CASSMTSAGAREQYF. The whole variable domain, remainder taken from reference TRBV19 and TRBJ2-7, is DGGITQSPKYLFRKEGQNVTLSCEQNLNHDAMYWYRQDPGQGLRLIYYSQIVNDFQKGDIAEGYSVSREKKESFPLTVTSAQKNPTAFYLCASSMTSAGAREQYFGPGTRLTVT.

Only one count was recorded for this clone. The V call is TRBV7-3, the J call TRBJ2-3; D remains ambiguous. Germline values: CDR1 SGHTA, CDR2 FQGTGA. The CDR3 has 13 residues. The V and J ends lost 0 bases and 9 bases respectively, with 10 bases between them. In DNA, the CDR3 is TGTGCCAGCAGCTTAACCAGCCCCGGGACGCAGTATTTT. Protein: CASSLTSPGTQYF.

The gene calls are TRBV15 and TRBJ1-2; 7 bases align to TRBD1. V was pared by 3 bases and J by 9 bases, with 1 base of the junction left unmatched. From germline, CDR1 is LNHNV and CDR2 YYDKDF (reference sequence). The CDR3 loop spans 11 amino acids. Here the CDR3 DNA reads TGTGCCACCAGCAGGACAGGGAGCTACACCTTC. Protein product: CATSRTGSYTF.

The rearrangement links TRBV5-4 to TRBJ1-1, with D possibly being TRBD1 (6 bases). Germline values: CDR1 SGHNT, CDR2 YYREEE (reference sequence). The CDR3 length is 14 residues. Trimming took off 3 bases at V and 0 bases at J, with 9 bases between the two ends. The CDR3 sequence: CASSSGAMNTEAFF. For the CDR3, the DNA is TGTGCCAGCAGCTCAGGGGCCATGAACACTGAAGCTTTCTTT.

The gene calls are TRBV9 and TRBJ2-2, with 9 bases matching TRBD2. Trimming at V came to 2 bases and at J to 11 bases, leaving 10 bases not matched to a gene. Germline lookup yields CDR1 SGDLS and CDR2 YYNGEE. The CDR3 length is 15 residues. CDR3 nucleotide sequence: TGTGCCAGCAGCGTGGGCGGGACTAGCAATCGAGAGCTGTTTTTT. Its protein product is CASSVGGTSNRELFF.

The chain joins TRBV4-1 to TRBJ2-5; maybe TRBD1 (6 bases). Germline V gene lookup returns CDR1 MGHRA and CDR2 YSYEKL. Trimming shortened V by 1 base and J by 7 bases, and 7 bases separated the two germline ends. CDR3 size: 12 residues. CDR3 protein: CASSQGGGTQYF. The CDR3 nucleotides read TGCGCCAGCAGCCAAGGAGGGGGGACCCAGTACTTC.

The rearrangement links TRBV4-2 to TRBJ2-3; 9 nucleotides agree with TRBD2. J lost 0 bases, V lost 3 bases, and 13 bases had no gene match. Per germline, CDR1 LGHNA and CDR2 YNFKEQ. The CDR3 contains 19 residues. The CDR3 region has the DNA TGTGCCAGCAGCCACCCCTCCCCTCTACTAGCGGGCAGCACAGATACGCAGTATTTT. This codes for CASSHPSPLLAGSTDTQYF.

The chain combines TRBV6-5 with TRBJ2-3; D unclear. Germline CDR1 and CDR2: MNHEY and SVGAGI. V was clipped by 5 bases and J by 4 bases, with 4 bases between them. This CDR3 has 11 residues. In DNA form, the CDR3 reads TGTGCCAGCAGTCAGTCAGATACGCAGTATTTT. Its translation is CASSQSDTQYF.

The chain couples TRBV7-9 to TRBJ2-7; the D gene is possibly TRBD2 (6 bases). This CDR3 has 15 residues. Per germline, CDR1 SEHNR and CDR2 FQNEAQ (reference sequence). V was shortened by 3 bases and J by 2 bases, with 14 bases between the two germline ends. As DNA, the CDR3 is TGTGCCAGCAGCTTGCAGGGACTCCCCGCCTACGAGCAGTACTTC. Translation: CASSLQGLPAYEQYF.

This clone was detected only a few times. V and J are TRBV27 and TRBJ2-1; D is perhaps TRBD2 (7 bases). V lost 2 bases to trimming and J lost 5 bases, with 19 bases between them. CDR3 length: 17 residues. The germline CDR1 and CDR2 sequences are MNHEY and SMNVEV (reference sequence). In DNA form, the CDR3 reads TGTGCCAGCAGTTTACTCATATCGGGGGGCCGGCACAATGAGCAGTTCTTC. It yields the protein CASSLLISGGRHNEQFF.

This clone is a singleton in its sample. The CDR3 is CASRRGYNEQFF. DNA for the CDR3: TGTGCCTCACGTAGGGGGTACAATGAGCAGTTCTTC. The chain uses TRBV19 and TRBJ2-1; possible D gene TRBD1, 6 bases. Trimming removed 11 bases at V and 4 bases at J, with 12 bases between. Germline CDR1 and CDR2: LNHDA and SQIVND (reference sequence). This CDR3 has 12 residues.

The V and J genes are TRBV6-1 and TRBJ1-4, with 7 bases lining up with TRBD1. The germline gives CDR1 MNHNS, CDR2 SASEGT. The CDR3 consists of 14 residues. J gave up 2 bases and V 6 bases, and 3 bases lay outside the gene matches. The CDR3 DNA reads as TGTGCCAGCAGCCCCAGGGGGACTAATGAAAAACTGTTTTTT. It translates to CASSPRGTNEKLFF.

CDR3 protein: CASSTGVGTEAFF. In DNA, the CDR3 is TGTGCCAGTAGTACAGGGGTTGGCACTGAAGCTTTCTTT. V and J are TRBV19 and TRBJ1-1; possibly TRBD1 for D (6 bases). This CDR3 has 13 residues. The germline V gene has CDR1 LNHDA and CDR2 SQIVND (reference sequence). Trimming took 4 bases from V and 4 from J, leaving 10 bases between them.

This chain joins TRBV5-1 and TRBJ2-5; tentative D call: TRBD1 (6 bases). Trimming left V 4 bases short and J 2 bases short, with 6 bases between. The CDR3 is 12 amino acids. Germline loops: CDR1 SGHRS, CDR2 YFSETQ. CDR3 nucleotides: TGCGCCAGCAGCACAGGGCAAGAGACCCAGTACTTC. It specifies CASSTGQETQYF.

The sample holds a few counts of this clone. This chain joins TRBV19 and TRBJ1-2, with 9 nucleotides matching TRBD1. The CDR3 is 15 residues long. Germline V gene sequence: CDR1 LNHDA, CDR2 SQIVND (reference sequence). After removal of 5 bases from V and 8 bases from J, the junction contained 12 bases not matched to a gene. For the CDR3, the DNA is TGTGCCAGTAGTGACTCATCGGGACAGGGAGGAGGCTACACCTTC. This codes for CASSDSSGQGGGYTF. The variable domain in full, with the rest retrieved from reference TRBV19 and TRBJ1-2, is DGGITQSPKYLFRKEGQNVTLSCEQNLNHDAMYWYRQDPGQGLRLIYYSQIVNDFQKGDIAEGYSVSREKKESFPLTVTSAQKNPTAFYLCASSDSSGQGGGYTFGSGTRLTVV.

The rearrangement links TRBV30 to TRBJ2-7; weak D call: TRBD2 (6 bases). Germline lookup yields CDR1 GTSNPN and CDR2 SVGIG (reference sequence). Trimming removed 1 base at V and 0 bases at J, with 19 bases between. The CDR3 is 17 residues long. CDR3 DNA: TGTGCCTGGAGTGGAGGACTTACAGGACTAAGCTCCTACGAGCAGTACTTC. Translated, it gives CAWSGGLTGLSSYEQYF.

CDR3 in amino acids: CASRLARQSTSQSNEKLFF. The DNA of the CDR3 is TGTGCAAGTCGCTTAGCGCGGCAGTCAACGAGTCAGTCTAATGAAAAACTGTTTTTT. V and J are TRBV12-2 and TRBJ1-4. TRBV12-2 is marked as a pseudogene. CDR3 size: 19 residues.

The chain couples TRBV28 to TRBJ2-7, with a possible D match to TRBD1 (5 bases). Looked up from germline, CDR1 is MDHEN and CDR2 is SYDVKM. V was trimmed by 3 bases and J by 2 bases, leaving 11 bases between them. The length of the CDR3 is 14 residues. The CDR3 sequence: CASSFVGAPYEQYF. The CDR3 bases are TGTGCCAGCAGTTTTGTAGGGGCACCCTACGAGCAGTACTTC.

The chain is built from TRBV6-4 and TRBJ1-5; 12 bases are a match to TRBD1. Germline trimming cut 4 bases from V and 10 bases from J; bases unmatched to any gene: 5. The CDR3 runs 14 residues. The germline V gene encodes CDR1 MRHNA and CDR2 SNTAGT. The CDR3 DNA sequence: TGTGCCAGCAGTGCCGGGACAGGGGGCCGTCCCCAGCATTTT. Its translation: CASSAGTGGRPQHF.

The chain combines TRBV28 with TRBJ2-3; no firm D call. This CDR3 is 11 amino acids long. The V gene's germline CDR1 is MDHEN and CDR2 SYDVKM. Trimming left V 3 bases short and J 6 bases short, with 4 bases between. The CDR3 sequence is CASSFEDTQYF. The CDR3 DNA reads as TGTGCCAGCAGTTTTGAGGATACGCAGTATTTT. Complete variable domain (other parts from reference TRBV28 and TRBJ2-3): DVKVTQSSRYLVKRTGEKVFLECVQDMDHENMFWYRQDPGLGLRLIYFSYDVKMKEKGDIPEGYSVSREKKERFSLILESASTNQTSMYLCASSFEDTQYFGPGTRLTVL.